This is a list of T cell receptor beta chains from one sample in a study of blood T cells in healthy people across ages. One entry per CDR3 protein results from TCRdb running MiXCR on the 5' RACE reads. The sample gives about 1,500,000 distinct CDR3 sequences, about 30% of which show up once; 7.7% is in the top ten. The source material was blood. Receptors originate from a woman under 40 in good health. The conserved cysteine and the conserved F or W are not part of the CDR3 here. Each record gives: V gene, J gene, CDR3 protein.

V: TRBV5-1; J: TRBJ1-1; CDR3: ASSDPMNTEAF
V: TRBV5-1; J: TRBJ2-5; CDR3: ASSVRQTGETQY
V: TRBV6-5; J: TRBJ1-1; CDR3: ASSEVWGTEAF
V: TRBV20-1; J: TRBJ2-5; CDR3: SAKTGDAQETQY
V: TRBV4-3; J: TRBJ2-1; CDR3: ASTTSFVDNEQF
V: TRBV29-1; J: TRBJ2-7; CDR3: SVVFGNRVHEQY
V: TRBV12-3/TRBV12-4; J: TRBJ2-3; CDR3: ASVKASVSPQY
V: TRBV5-1; J: TRBJ2-1; CDR3: ASSIETGYYNEQF
V: TRBV5-1; J: TRBJ2-1; CDR3: ASPLEVRYNEQF
V: TRBV20-1; J: TRBJ2-3; CDR3: SAPRGQAFTDTQY
V: TRBV12-3/TRBV12-4; J: TRBJ1-5; CDR3: ASSSQEWEPQH
V: TRBV3-1; J: TRBJ1-5; CDR3: ASSQDGVLGPQH
V: TRBV2; J: TRBJ2-1; CDR3: AGAGGKYNEQF
V: TRBV18; J: TRBJ2-2; CDR3: ASSPSGSRNTGELF
V: TRBV9; J: TRBJ2-5; CDR3: ASSQGRDSETQY
V: TRBV18; J: TRBJ2-1; CDR3: ASSPTGDENEQF
V: TRBV7-4; J: TRBJ2-5; CDR3: ASQPRPQY
V: TRBV6-2/TRBV6-3; J: TRBJ2-5; CDR3: ASSVLGYDQY
V: TRBV7-2; J: .; CDR3: ASRFSGEETQY
V: TRBV5-1; J: TRBJ2-1; CDR3: ASSEGGRPANEQF
V: TRBV6-2/TRBV6-3; J: TRBJ1-1; CDR3: ASSDNTEAF
V: TRBV7-2; J: TRBJ2-4; CDR3: ASSRLAGDSKNIQY
V: TRBV28; J: TRBJ2-5; CDR3: ASSLSPAGGQETQY
V: TRBV12-3/TRBV12-4; J: TRBJ2-7; CDR3: ASSPRFYEQY
V: TRBV10-3; J: TRBJ2-1; CDR3: TTAPEGGRGSHNEQF
V: TRBV11-2; J: TRBJ2-2; CDR3: ASSLSLINGELF
V: TRBV7-9; J: TRBJ1-1; CDR3: ASSFDRGEAF
V: TRBV20-1; J: TRBJ1-1; CDR3: SALDRVGTEAF
V: TRBV29-1; J: TRBJ1-4; CDR3: SGDLNEKLF
V: TRBV20-1; J: TRBJ2-1; CDR3: SARRRGPYNEQF